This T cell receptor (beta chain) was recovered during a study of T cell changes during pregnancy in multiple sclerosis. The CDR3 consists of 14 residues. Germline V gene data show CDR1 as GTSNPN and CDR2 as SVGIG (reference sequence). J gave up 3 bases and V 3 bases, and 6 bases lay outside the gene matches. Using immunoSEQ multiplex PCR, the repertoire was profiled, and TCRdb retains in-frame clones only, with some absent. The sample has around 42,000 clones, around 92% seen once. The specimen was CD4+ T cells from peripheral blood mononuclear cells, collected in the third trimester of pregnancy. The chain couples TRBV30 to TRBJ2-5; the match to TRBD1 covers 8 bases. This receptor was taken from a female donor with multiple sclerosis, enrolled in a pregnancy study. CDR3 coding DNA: TGTGCCTGGAGGGGGACAGGTTACAAAGAGACCCAGTACTTC. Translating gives CAWRGTGYKETQYF. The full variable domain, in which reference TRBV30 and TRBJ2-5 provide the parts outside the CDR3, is SQTIHQWPATLVQPVGSPLSLECTVEGTSNPNLYWYRQAAGRGLQLLFYSVGIGQISSEVPQNLSASRPQDRQFILSSKKLLLSDSGFYLCAWRGTGYKETQYFGPGTRLLVL.